Listed here are 22 T cell receptor beta chains from one sample, sequenced in a study of blood T cell repertoires in COVID-19. Measured with immunoSEQ multiplex PCR; TCRdb has only the in-frame clones, and not every one. The table records approximately 350,000 clones, about 90% of them present only once. The sequenced sample consisted of peripheral blood. The receptor source for this set is a woman aged 25 to 39 with COVID-19, enrolled during active disease.

The J gene is TRBJ2-2, the V gene TRBV7-9, with TRBD2 matching over 7 bases. The length of the CDR3 is 15 residues. V lost 7 bases, J lost 3 bases, and 8 bases stayed unmatched. The V gene's germline CDR1 is SEHNR and CDR2 FQNEAQ (reference sequence). The CDR3 sequence is CASTFGREYTGELFF. The DNA of the CDR3 is TGTGCCAGCACGTTCGGGCGGGAGTACACCGGGGAGCTGTTTTTT.

V gene TRBV28 combines with J gene TRBJ2-2; D is unresolved. Trimming shortened V by 3 bases and J by 1 base, and 6 bases separated the two germline ends. The CDR3 has 14 amino acids. Germline assignment: CDR1 MDHEN and CDR2 SYDVKM. CDR3 DNA: TGTGCCAGCAGTTTGCAACAGAACACCGGGGAGCTGTTTTTT. Translation gives CASSLQQNTGELFF.

This clone showed up just a few times. This chain joins TRBV11-2 and TRBJ2-7; possible D gene TRBD2, 5 bases. Deletions cut 1 base from V and 1 base from J, with 8 bases between. The CDR3 totals 14 residues. The germline V gene encodes CDR1 SGHAT and CDR2 FQNNGV. The CDR3 spells CASSLVGESYEQYF. DNA for the CDR3: TGTGCCAGCAGCTTAGTCGGGGAATCCTACGAGCAGTACTTC. Filled out from reference TRBV11-2 and TRBJ2-7, the complete variable domain reads EAGVAQSPRYKIIEKRQSVAFWCNPISGHATLYWYQQILGQGPKLLIQFQNNGVVDDSQLPKDRFSAERLKGVDSTLKIQPAKLEDSAVYLCASSLVGESYEQYFGPGTRLTVT.

The rearrangement uses TRBV21-1 and TRBJ1-2; TRBD1, as called in the table, went unchecked against the DNA. TRBV21-1 represents a pseudogene. This CDR3 contains 16 residues. The CDR3 region has the DNA TGTGCCAGCAGCATACCCCCAGGGCGAGTTAACTATGGCTACACCTTC. Translation gives CASSIPPGRVNYGYTF.

This rearrangement joins TRBV4-3 to TRBJ2-1; maybe TRBD1 (5 bases). The CDR3 totals 15 residues. CDR1 and CDR2 from the germline V gene are LGHNA and YSLEER. Between the trimmed V and J ends, which lost 0 bases and 4 bases, there was a span of 10 bases. As DNA, the CDR3 is TGCGCCAGCAGCCAAGAATGGGGCACGTACAATGAGCAGTTCTTC. Translation gives CASSQEWGTYNEQFF.

The J gene is TRBJ1-6, the V gene TRBV5-1, with 8 nucleotides matching TRBD1. This CDR3 is 15 amino acids long. V was clipped by 7 bases and J by 7 bases; unmatched bases: 10. Germline V gives CDR1 SGHRS, CDR2 YFSETQ. Here the CDR3 DNA reads TGCGCCAGCGGGGATGGACAGGGACAGAATTCACCCCTCCACTTT. Its protein product is CASGDGQGQNSPLHF.

The rearrangement joins TRBV5-4 to TRBJ2-3, with D possibly being TRBD1 (6 bases). This CDR3 is 14 amino acids long. Germline loops: CDR1 SGHNT, CDR2 YYREEE (reference sequence). V lost 6 bases to trimming and J lost 6 bases, with 17 bases between them. The CDR3 DNA follows: TGTGCCAGCACCCCCAGGGGCGATACCGATACGCAGTATTTT. Protein: CASTPRGDTDTQYF.

This chain's CDR3 is CAWSGYRDTGELFF. CDR3 coding DNA: TGTGCCTGGAGTGGGTACAGGGATACCGGGGAGCTGTTTTTT. This chain uses TRBV30 with TRBJ2-2, with a weak D call TRBD1 (6 bases). The ends were cut back, 1 base at V and 5 bases at J, with 11 bases in the middle. Germline CDR1 reads GTSNPN; CDR2 reads SVGIG (reference sequence). This CDR3 spans 14 amino acids.

V is TRBV12-3 or TRBV12-4 and J is TRBJ1-2; D is unresolved. Trimming pared 1 base from V and 2 bases from J, leaving 5 bases between. The CDR3 spans 13 residues. CDR3 DNA sequence: TGTGCCAGCAGTTTAGAGAGGAACTATGGCTACACCTTC. This encodes CASSLERNYGYTF.

The V call is TRBV5-4, the J call TRBJ2-1; 11 bases match TRBD2. The V and J ends lost 4 bases and 3 bases, in that order; junction bases with no gene match: 3. The CDR3 spans 15 residues. CDR1 and CDR2 (germline): SGHNT, YYREEE (reference sequence). In nucleotides, the CDR3 is TGTGCCAGCAGCCGAGGGACTAGCGGCTACAATGAGCAGTTCTTC. This sequence encodes CASSRGTSGYNEQFF.

The V gene is TRBV7-2, the J gene TRBJ2-5; 10 nucleotides align to TRBD2. Germline CDR1 and CDR2: SGHTA and FQGNSA. V was clipped by 3 bases and J by 0 bases; unmatched bases: 7. The CDR3 length is 17 residues. CDR3 region: CASSLASGSPYQETQYF. The CDR3 DNA follows: TGTGCCAGCAGCTTGGCTAGCGGGAGCCCCTACCAAGAGACCCAGTACTTC.

This rearrangement joins TRBV7-2 to TRBJ2-3; D is possibly TRBD1 (5 bases). The ends were cut back, 6 bases at V and 3 bases at J, with 13 bases in the middle. The germline V gene encodes CDR1 SGHTA and CDR2 FQGNSA. CDR3 length equals 14 residues. The CDR3 coding sequence is TGTGCCAGCAGAGTTCAGGGTGCAACAGATACGCAGTATTTT. This encodes CASRVQGATDTQYF.

The J gene is TRBJ1-3, the V gene TRBV18; no firm D call. The germline V gene has CDR1 KGHSH and CDR2 LQKENI. V was cut by 3 bases and J by 0 bases, with 15 bases left in between. The CDR3 is 17 residues long. The CDR3 sequence is CASSPVGRQHSGNTIYF. Written as DNA, the CDR3 is TGTGCCAGCTCACCGGTCGGGAGGCAACACTCTGGAAACACCATATATTTT.

CDR3 region: CASSEDWASGIYNEQFF. The CDR3 DNA reads as TGTGCCAGCAGTGAAGACTGGGCTAGCGGGATATACAATGAGCAGTTCTTC. V usage is TRBV6-1 and J usage is TRBJ2-1, with TRBD2 matching over 9 bases. Germline loops: CDR1 MNHNS, CDR2 SASEGT. V shed 1 base, J shed 4 bases, and the junction held 8 bases outside the gene matches. This CDR3 is built from 17 residues.

The genes are TRBV7-9 and TRBJ2-6; the match to TRBD2 covers 13 bases. Per the germline V gene, CDR1 is SEHNR and CDR2 is FQNEAQ (reference sequence). V was clipped by 3 bases and J by 2 bases; unmatched bases: 7. The CDR3 is made up of 19 amino acids. CDR3 region: CASSFFPLAGGPGANVLTF. CDR3 in DNA: TGTGCCAGCAGCTTCTTCCCACTAGCGGGAGGGCCTGGGGCCAACGTCCTGACTTTC. Supplemented by reference TRBV7-9 and TRBJ2-6, the full variable domain reads DTGVSQNPRHKITKRGQNVTFRCDPISEHNRLYWYRQTLGQGPEFLTYFQNEAQLEKSRLLSDRFSAERPKGSFSTLEIQRTEQGDSAMYLCASSFFPLAGGPGANVLTFGAGSRLTVL.

There are a few counts of this clone. The chain recombines TRBV5-4 with TRBJ1-1; D perhaps matches TRBD1 (5 bases). Trimming removed 4 bases from V and 4 bases from J, with 14 bases in between. Germline CDR1 is SGHNT and CDR2 is YYREEE (reference sequence). This CDR3 has 14 residues. The CDR3 DNA reads TGTGCCAGCAGCGCACAGGATTCGCGCACTGAAGCTTTCTTT. It yields the protein CASSAQDSRTEAFF.

This clone was detected only once. The genes are TRBV30 and TRBJ2-1; D gene unclear. The germline V gene has CDR1 GTSNPN and CDR2 SVGIG (reference sequence). The V end lost 2 bases, the J end lost 3 bases, and 5 bases lay between the germline ends. This CDR3 region has 12 residues. CDR3 loop: CAWSKSYNEQFF. DNA for the CDR3: TGTGCCTGGAGTAAGAGCTACAATGAGCAGTTCTTC.

The chain recombines TRBV4-3 with TRBJ2-7, with a possible D match to TRBD2 (5 bases). There are 16 residues in the CDR3. Germline-derived CDR1 and CDR2 are LGHNA and YSLEER. V was shortened by 4 bases and J by 2 bases, with 18 bases between the two germline ends. CDR3 protein: CASSRTPGETAYEQYF. The CDR3 DNA is TGCGCCAGCAGCCGCACCCCCGGGGAAACGGCCTACGAGCAGTACTTC.

This rearrangement joins TRBV24-1 to TRBJ2-1, with 7 positions matching TRBD2. Trimming at V came to 1 base and at J to 1 base, leaving 9 bases not matched to a gene. This CDR3 region has 18 residues. Germline V gives CDR1 KGHDR, CDR2 SFDVKD. The chain's CDR3 is CATSDFIGAGVSYNEQFF. The CDR3 DNA reads as TGTGCCACCAGTGATTTTATTGGGGCGGGAGTGTCCTACAATGAGCAGTTCTTC.

This rearrangement joins TRBV11-2 to TRBJ2-1; the match to TRBD1 covers 8 bases. Germline CDR1 SGHAT, CDR2 FQNNGV. Unmatched junction bases numbered 5, after V lost 5 bases and J lost 5 bases. The CDR3 has 14 residues. The CDR3 bases are TGTGCCAGCAGCGGGCAGGACAGGGACAATGAGCAGTTCTTC. Its protein is CASSGQDRDNEQFF. Variable domain in full (rest from reference TRBV11-2 and TRBJ2-1): EAGVAQSPRYKIIEKRQSVAFWCNPISGHATLYWYQQILGQGPKLLIQFQNNGVVDDSQLPKDRFSAERLKGVDSTLKIQPAKLEDSAVYLCASSGQDRDNEQFFGPGTRLTVL.

This chain links TRBV27 with TRBJ1-2; D perhaps matches TRBD1 (5 bases). The CDR3 has 14 amino acids. Trimming shortened V by 5 bases and J by 7 bases, and 17 bases separated the two germline ends. CDR1 and CDR2 (germline): MNHEY, SMNVEV (reference sequence). The CDR3 nucleotides are TGTGCCAGCAGTGAATTATGGGGCAGGCCTGGCTACACCTTC. It translates to CASSELWGRPGYTF.

The gene calls are TRBV6-6 and TRBJ1-4; tentative D call: TRBD1 (6 bases). V was shortened by 7 bases and J by 8 bases, with 17 bases between the two germline ends. The CDR3 covers 14 residues. The germline V gene encodes CDR1 MNHNY and CDR2 SVGAGI (reference sequence). CDR3 in amino acids: CASNAQGFGEKLFF. The CDR3 nucleotides are TGTGCCAGCAACGCCCAGGGGTTCGGGGAAAAACTGTTTTTT.